This T cell receptor beta chain appears in the sequencing data of a study of control samples from healthy donors and cancer patients. This clone occurred once. The germline V gene encodes CDR1 SEHNR and CDR2 FQNEAQ (reference sequence). This CDR3 contains 14 residues. Trimming removed 5 bases from V and 5 bases from J, with 15 bases in between. The repertoire was sequenced with immunoSEQ multiplex PCR; TCRdb's copy has only in-frame clones and lacks some. Among tens of thousands of clones listed, 85% to 90% were seen once. The receptor's source is a man aged 50 to 60 in good health. Input material: blood. V is TRBV7-9 and J is TRBJ2-5, with D tentatively TRBD1 (6 bases). Here the CDR3 reads CASSAGTLGETQYF. The CDR3 nucleotides are TGTGCCAGCAGCGCCGGGACACTAGGGGAGACCCAGTACTTC.